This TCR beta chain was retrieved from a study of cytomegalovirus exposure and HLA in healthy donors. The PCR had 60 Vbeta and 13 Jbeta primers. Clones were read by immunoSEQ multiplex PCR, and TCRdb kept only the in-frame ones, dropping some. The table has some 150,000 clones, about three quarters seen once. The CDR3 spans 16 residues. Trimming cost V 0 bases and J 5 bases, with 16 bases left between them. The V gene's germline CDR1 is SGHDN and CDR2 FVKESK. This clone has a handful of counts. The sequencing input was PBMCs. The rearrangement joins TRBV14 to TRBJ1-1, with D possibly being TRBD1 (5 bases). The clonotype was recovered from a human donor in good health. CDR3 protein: CASSQDRVYRWTEAFF. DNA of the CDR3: TGTGCCAGCAGCCAAGACAGGGTTTATCGATGGACTGAAGCTTTCTTT.